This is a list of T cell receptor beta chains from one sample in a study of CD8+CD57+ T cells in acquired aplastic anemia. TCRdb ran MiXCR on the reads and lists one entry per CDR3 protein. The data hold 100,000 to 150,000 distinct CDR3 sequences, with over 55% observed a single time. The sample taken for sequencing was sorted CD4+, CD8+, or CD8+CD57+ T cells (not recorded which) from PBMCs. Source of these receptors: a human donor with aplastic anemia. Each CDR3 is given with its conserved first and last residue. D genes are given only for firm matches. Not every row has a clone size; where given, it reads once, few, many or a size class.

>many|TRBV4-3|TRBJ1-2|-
CASSPQAQNSNYGYTF
TGCGCCAGCAGCCCCCAGGCGCAGAATTCTAACTATGGCTACACCTTC
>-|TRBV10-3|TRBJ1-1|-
CAISGRDGEAFF
TGTGCCATCAGTGGAAGGGACGGCGAGGCTTTCTTT
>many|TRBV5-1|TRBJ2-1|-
CASSLGDPYPNEQFF
TGCGCCAGCAGCTTGGGCGACCCCTACCCCAATGAGCAGTTCTTC
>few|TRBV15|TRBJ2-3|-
CATSRVDSTDTQYF
TGTGCCACCAGCAGAGTGGATAGCACAGATACGCAGTATTTT
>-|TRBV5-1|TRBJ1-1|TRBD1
CASSSRTGTDYTITEAFF
TGCGCCAGCAGCTCCCGAACAGGGACAGACTATACCATCACTGAAGCTTTCTTT
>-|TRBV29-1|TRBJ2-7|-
CSVGSMSYEQYF
TGCAGCGTTGGGTCCATGTCCTACGAGCAGTACTTC
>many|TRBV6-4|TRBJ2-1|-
CASSDRYNEQFF
TGTGCCAGCAGTGACAGGTACAATGAGCAGTTCTTC
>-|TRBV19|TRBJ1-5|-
CASSIFTEQPQHF
TGTGCCAGTAGTATATTCACTGAGCAGCCCCAGCATTTT
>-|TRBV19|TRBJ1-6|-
CASSIGATNNSPLHF
TGTGCCAGTAGTATAGGGGCAACCAATAATTCACCCCTCCACTTT
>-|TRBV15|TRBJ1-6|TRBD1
CATSRAGQGSSPLHF
TGTGCCACCAGCAGGGCGGGACAGGGGAGTTCACCCCTCCACTTT
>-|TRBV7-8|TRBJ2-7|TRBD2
CASSLRGRAEQYF
TGTGCCAGCAGCTTGCGGGGGAGGGCTGAGCAGTACTTC
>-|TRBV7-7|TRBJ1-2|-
CASTSTAGRTNYGYTF
TGTGCCAGCACCTCGACCGCCGGACGGACTAACTATGGCTACACCTTC
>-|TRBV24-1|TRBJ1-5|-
CATSLTGGSNQPQHF
TGTGCCACCAGTTTAACGGGGGGTAGCAATCAGCCCCAGCATTTT
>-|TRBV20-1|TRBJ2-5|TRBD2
CSALGEGTQYF
TGCAGTGCCCTAGGGGAGGGGACCCAGTACTTC
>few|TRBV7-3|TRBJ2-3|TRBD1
CASSQQGDTQYF
TGTGCCAGCAGTCAACAGGGGGATACGCAGTATTTT
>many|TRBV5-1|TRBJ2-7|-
CASSLDWGDEQYF
TGCGCCAGCAGCCTGGATTGGGGAGACGAGCAGTACTTC
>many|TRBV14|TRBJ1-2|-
CASSPDLWGYTF
TGTGCCAGCAGCCCGGACCTGTGGGGCTACACCTTC
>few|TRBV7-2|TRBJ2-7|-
CASSNGAGYEQYF
TGTGCCAGCAGCAATGGGGCAGGGTACGAGCAGTACTTC
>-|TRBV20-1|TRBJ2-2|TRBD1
CSAPGQGLRTGELFF
TGCAGTGCTCCCGGACAGGGACTGAGAACCGGGGAGCTGTTTTTT
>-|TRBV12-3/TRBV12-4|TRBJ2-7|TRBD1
CASTGDPTGVVEQYF
TGTGCCAGCACTGGGGACCCCACAGGGGTAGTCGAGCAGTACTTC
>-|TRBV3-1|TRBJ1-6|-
CASSNTWGSGETNSPLHF
TGTGCCAGCAGCAACACTTGGGGATCAGGGGAGACAAATTCACCCCTCCACTTT
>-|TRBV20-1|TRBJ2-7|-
CSAREVLRDYEQYF
TGCAGTGCTAGAGAGGTCTTGCGGGACTACGAGCAGTACTTC
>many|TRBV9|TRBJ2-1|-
CASGGVSRYNEQFF
TGTGCCAGCGGAGGCGTCTCCCGATACAATGAGCAGTTCTTC
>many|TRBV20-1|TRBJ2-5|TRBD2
CSAERSSGGPHQETQYF
TGCAGTGCGGAGAGGTCTAGCGGGGGGCCCCACCAAGAGACCCAGTACTTC
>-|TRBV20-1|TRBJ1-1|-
CRVSEAFF
TGCAGGGTGTCTGAAGCTTTCTTT
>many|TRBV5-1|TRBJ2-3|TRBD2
CASRFSGTSTDTQYF
TGCGCCAGCAGATTTAGCGGGACTAGCACAGATACGCAGTATTTT
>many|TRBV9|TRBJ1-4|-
CASSGGEEKLFF
TGTGCCAGCAGCGGCGGGGAGGAAAAACTGTTTTTT
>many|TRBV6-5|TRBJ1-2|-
CASSYSEGLDGYTF
TGTGCCAGCAGTTACTCAGAGGGACTGGATGGCTACACCTTC
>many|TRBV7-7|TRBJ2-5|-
CASSLLGGLNKETQYF
TGTGCTAGCAGCTTATTGGGGGGGCTAAATAAAGAGACCCAGTACTTC
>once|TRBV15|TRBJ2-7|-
CATSGPSREYEQYF
TGTGCCACCAGCGGGCCCTCCAGGGAATACGAGCAGTACTTC
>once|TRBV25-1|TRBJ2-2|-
CASSDTGQGVFNGELFF
TGTGCCAGCAGTGATACAGGGCAGGGTGTTTTCAACGGGGAGCTGTTTTTT
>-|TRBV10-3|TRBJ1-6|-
CAISRTDNSPLHF
TGTGCCATCAGTCGGACGGATAATTCACCCCTCCACTTT
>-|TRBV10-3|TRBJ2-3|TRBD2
CAIRGGADTQYF
TGTGCCATCAGGGGGGGGGCAGATACGCAGTATTTT
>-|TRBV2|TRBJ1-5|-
CASSDGGGSNQPQHF
TGTGCCAGCAGCGATGGAGGAGGAAGCAATCAGCCCCAGCATTTT
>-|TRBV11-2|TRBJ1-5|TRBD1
CASRYTGTGTNQPQHF
TGTGCCAGCAGATATACCGGGACAGGCACGAATCAGCCCCAGCATTTT
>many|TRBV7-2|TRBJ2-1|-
CASSLGSYNEQFF
TGTGCCAGCAGCTTAGGGAGTTACAATGAGCAGTTCTTC
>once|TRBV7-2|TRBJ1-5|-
CASSGGSVQPQHF
TGTGCCAGCAGTGGAGGGTCTGTTCAGCCCCAGCATTTT